Listed below are T cell receptor beta chains from one sample, sequenced in a study of cytomegalovirus exposure and HLA in healthy donors. Generated by immunoSEQ multiplex PCR, the TCRdb table keeps only in-frame clones and is missing some. The sample has some 200,000 clones; 82% are singletons. Input material: PBMCs. The source of these receptors is a woman aged 18-35 years in good health and CMV-seronegative. Both conserved end residues are part of each CDR3. A D gene is named only where the DNA matches it firmly. Size is stated for part of the rows, as once, few or many counts, or as a class when the clone is expanded.

D gene,V gene,clone size,J gene,CDR3 protein,CDR3 DNA
-,TRBV7-9,-,TRBJ1-3,CASSFLDRNGNTIYF,TGTGCCAGCAGCTTTCTAGACAGGAATGGAAACACCATATATTTT
-,TRBV5-1,-,TRBJ2-7,CASSLDISQQLLSYEQYF,TGCGCCAGCAGCTTGGATATTTCACAGCAACTTCTATCCTACGAGCAGTACTTC
TRBD2,TRBV19,-,TRBJ2-3,CASSWGGRWADTQYF,TGTGCCAGTAGCTGGGGGGGACGCTGGGCAGATACGCAGTATTTT
-,TRBV7-2,-,TRBJ2-1,CASSLAYNEQFF,TGTGCCAGCAGCTTGGCTTACAATGAGCAGTTCTTC
TRBD1,TRBV6-6,-,TRBJ2-7,CASSRGQNSYEQYF,TGTGCCAGCAGTAGGGGACAGAACTCCTACGAGCAGTACTTC
-,TRBV30,-,TRBJ2-1,CAWSGILSSNEQFF,TGTGCCTGGAGCGGGATCCTGAGCTCGAATGAGCAGTTCTTC
-,TRBV5-6,-,TRBJ1-1,CASSRKQVMNTEAFF,TGTGCCAGCAGCCGTAAACAGGTCATGAACACTGAAGCTTTCTTT
TRBD1,TRBV13,-,TRBJ1-2,CASSLGPRGRGYGYTF,TGTGCCAGCAGCTTAGGGCCCAGGGGGCGCGGATATGGCTACACCTTC
-,TRBV7-3,-,TRBJ2-5,CASSLQSEIETQYF,TGTGCCAGCAGCTTACAATCAGAAATAGAGACCCAGTACTTC
-,TRBV7-7,-,TRBJ2-1,CASSLGDGRDTNEQFF,TGTGCCAGCAGCTTGGGGGATGGGAGGGACACCAATGAGCAGTTCTTC
-,TRBV7-6,-,TRBJ1-5,CASSLAQGISDQPQHF,TGTGCCAGCAGCTTAGCACAGGGTATATCGGATCAGCCCCAGCATTTT
TRBD2,TRBV5-1,-,TRBJ2-2,CASSSGGTSGITGELFF,TGCGCCAGCAGCTCCGGTGGGACTAGCGGGATTACCGGGGAGCTGTTTTTT
TRBD2,TRBV27,-,TRBJ2-1,CASSPLAGGHNEQFF,TGTGCCAGCAGTCCCCTGGCGGGGGGGCACAATGAGCAGTTCTTC
TRBD2,TRBV4-2,once,TRBJ2-7,CASSQDPAGAAEQYF,TGTGCCAGCAGCCAAGATCCCGCGGGAGCGGCCGAGCAGTACTTC
TRBD2,TRBV12-5,-,TRBJ2-1,CASGPGLADYNEQFF,TGTGCTAGTGGCCCGGGACTAGCGGACTACAATGAGCAGTTCTTC
TRBD1,TRBV5-1,-,TRBJ1-5,CASSLAPPDRGNQPQHF,TGCGCCAGCAGCTTGGCCCCTCCAGACAGGGGGAATCAGCCCCAGCATTTT
TRBD2,TRBV28,-,TRBJ2-7,CASSLLPSGSYEQYF,TGTGCCAGCAGTTTATTGCCTAGCGGGAGTTACGAGCAGTACTTC
TRBD2,TRBV4-1,-,TRBJ2-5,CASSQPGTSGEETQYF,TGCGCCAGCAGCCAACCCGGGACTAGCGGGGAAGAGACCCAGTACTTC
-,TRBV6-6,-,TRBJ2-7,CASSPIRGNEQYF,TGTGCCAGCAGCCCAATCCGAGGGAACGAGCAGTACTTC
TRBD1,TRBV19,-,TRBJ2-1,CASRTATGSFSYNEQFF,TGTGCCAGTCGTACCGCGACAGGGAGCTTCTCCTACAATGAGCAGTTCTTC
-,TRBV28,-,TRBJ2-5,CASSLFLREGSQETQYF,TGTGCCAGCAGTTTATTTCTGCGGGAAGGGAGCCAAGAGACCCAGTACTTC
TRBD1,TRBV7-9,-,TRBJ2-3,CASSLGVGTGKERDTQYF,TGTGCCAGCAGCTTAGGCGTAGGGACAGGGAAAGAGAGAGATACGCAGTATTTT
-,TRBV4-1,-,TRBJ2-7,CASSQGQNYEQYF,TGCGCCAGCAGCCAGGGGCAAAACTACGAGCAGTACTTC
TRBD2,TRBV27,-,TRBJ2-7,CASSSFGLANEQYF,TGTGCCAGCAGTTCCTTTGGACTAGCCAACGAGCAGTACTTC
TRBD2,TRBV2,-,TRBJ2-1,CASSYSGGADEQFF,TGTGCCAGCAGTTATAGCGGGGGGGCGGATGAGCAGTTCTTC
-,TRBV28,-,TRBJ1-2,CASLRGGKEGYTF,TGTGCCAGCCTGAGAGGGGGAAAGGAGGGCTACACCTTC
TRBD2,TRBV18,-,TRBJ2-1,CASSPKGLLAGSNEQFF,TGTGCCAGCTCACCAAAGGGTCTACTAGCGGGGTCGAATGAGCAGTTCTTC
-,TRBV11-2,-,TRBJ1-5,CASSLEGQGYQPQHF,TGTGCCAGCAGCTTAGAAGGGCAGGGGTACCAGCCCCAGCATTTT
TRBD1,TRBV6-9,-,TRBJ1-5,CASSADRDVRNSNQPQHF,TGTGCCAGCAGTGCTGACAGGGACGTACGCAATAGCAATCAGCCCCAGCATTTT
-,TRBV20-1,-,TRBJ2-7,CSARITYEQYF,TGCAGTGCTAGAATAACCTACGAGCAGTACTTC
-,TRBV29-1,once,TRBJ1-2,CSVADIYGYTF,TGCAGCGTTGCAGACATCTATGGCTACACCTTC
-,TRBV27,once,TRBJ2-7,CASSLQAMPSYEQYF,TGTGCCAGCAGTCTCCAGGCCATGCCTTCCTACGAGCAGTACTTC
-,TRBV6-5,-,TRBJ1-3,CASRGPSGNTIYF,TGTGCCAGTCGCGGGCCCTCTGGAAACACCATATATTTT
TRBD1,TRBV7-8,once,TRBJ1-5,CASSAPGQDDQPQHF,TGTGCCAGCAGCGCACCGGGACAGGACGATCAGCCCCAGCATTTT
TRBD1,TRBV27,-,TRBJ2-7,CASSYRDSSYEQYF,TGTGCCAGCAGCTATCGGGACAGCTCCTACGAGCAGTACTTC